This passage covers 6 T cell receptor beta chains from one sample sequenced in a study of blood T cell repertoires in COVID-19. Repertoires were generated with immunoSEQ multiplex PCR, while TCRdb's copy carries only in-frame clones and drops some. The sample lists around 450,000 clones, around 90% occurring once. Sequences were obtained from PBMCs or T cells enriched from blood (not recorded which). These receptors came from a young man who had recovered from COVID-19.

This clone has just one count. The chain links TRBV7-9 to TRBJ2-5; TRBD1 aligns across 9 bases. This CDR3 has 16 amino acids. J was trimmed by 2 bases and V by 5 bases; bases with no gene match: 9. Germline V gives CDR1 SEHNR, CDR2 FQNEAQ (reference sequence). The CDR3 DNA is TGTGCCAGCAGCCCTATGGGGACAGGGTCACAAGAGACCCAGTACTTC. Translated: CASSPMGTGSQETQYF.

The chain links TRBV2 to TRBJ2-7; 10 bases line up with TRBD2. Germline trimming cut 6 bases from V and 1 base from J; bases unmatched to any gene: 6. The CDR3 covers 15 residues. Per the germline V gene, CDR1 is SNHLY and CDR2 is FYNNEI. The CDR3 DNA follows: TGTGCCAGCAGAGGACTAGCGGAGCAGTCCTACGAGCAGTACTTC. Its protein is CASRGLAEQSYEQYF.

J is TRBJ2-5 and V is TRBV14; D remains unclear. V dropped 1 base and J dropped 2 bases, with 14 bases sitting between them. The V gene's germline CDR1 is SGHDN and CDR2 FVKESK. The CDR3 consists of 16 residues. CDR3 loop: CASSQARYRKQETQYF. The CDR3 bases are TGTGCCAGCAGCCAAGCCCGGTACAGAAAACAAGAGACCCAGTACTTC.

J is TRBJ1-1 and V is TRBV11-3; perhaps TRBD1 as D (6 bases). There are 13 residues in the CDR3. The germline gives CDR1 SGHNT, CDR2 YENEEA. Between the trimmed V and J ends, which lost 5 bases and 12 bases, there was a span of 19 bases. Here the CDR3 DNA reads TGTGCCAGCAGCCCCGAGGGGGATGGGTGGACTTTCTTT. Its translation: CASSPEGDGWTFF.

DNA for the CDR3: TGTGCCAGCAGAGAGATCCGGGGTGAAGCTTTCTTT. The encoded protein is CASREIRGEAFF. This chain joins TRBV7-9 and TRBJ1-1; D gene ambiguous. In germline, CDR1 is SEHNR, CDR2 FQNEAQ (reference sequence). The germline V and J ends were trimmed by 6 bases and 7 bases, with 12 bases remaining between them. The CDR3 extends over 12 amino acids.

CDR3 amino acids: CASSVQVNTEAFF. The CDR3 nucleotides read TGTGCCAGTAGTGTTCAGGTCAACACTGAAGCTTTCTTT. The rearrangement joins TRBV19 to TRBJ1-1, with no clear D. The germline V gene encodes CDR1 LNHDA and CDR2 SQIVND (reference sequence). V was clipped by 5 bases and J by 2 bases, with 9 bases between them. The CDR3 contains 13 residues.